The 3 T cell receptor beta chains listed next were all sequenced from one sample in a study of a mutant IDH1 vaccine in newly diagnosed glioma. Documented time point: week 47, end of study. With topical imiquimod, each dose of the vaccine consisted of 300 ug of mutant IDH1 20-mer peptide. For these receptors, no antigen is known. Here immunoSEQ multiplex PCR was the method, and the copy in TCRdb shows in-frame clones only, minus some. Altogether some 50,000 clones are present, around 85% being singletons, with the ten largest covering approximately 4.3%. This material consisted of PBMCs, taken from a glioma patient whose treatment included an IDH1 peptide vaccine. These receptors came from a woman aged 30 to 39 with glioma. Some clones in this sample may be carry-over from other donors' samples.

The J gene is TRBJ2-5, the V gene TRBV5-4; perhaps TRBD1 as D (5 bases). The V and J ends lost 2 bases and 5 bases respectively, with 19 bases between them. CDR1 is SGHNT and CDR2 is YYREEE in the germline V gene (reference sequence). CDR3 size: 16 residues. As DNA, the CDR3 is TGTGCCAGCAGCTTCGTCCAGGGCCCTGGGCGGGAGACCCAGTACTTC. Translating it yields CASSFVQGPGRETQYF.

In this sample, this clone turned up once. V usage is TRBV6-1 and J usage is TRBJ2-7; D is uncertain. This CDR3 comprises 16 residues. Germline loops: CDR1 MNHNS, CDR2 SASEGT. Trimming removed 0 bases from V and 1 base from J, with 13 bases in between. The CDR3 DNA reads as TGTGCCAGCAGTGAAGCGGGGATGAGAATGTCCTACGAGCAGTACTTC. Protein: CASSEAGMRMSYEQYF.

The chain recombines TRBV19 with TRBJ1-1; no clear D. The CDR3 sequence is 13 residues long. Germline CDR1 and CDR2: LNHDA and SQIVND (reference sequence). V was shortened by 5 bases and J by 0 bases, with 7 bases between the two germline ends. For the CDR3, the DNA is TGTGCCAGTAGTGAGATTTTGAACACTGAAGCTTTCTTT. Its translation is CASSEILNTEAFF.